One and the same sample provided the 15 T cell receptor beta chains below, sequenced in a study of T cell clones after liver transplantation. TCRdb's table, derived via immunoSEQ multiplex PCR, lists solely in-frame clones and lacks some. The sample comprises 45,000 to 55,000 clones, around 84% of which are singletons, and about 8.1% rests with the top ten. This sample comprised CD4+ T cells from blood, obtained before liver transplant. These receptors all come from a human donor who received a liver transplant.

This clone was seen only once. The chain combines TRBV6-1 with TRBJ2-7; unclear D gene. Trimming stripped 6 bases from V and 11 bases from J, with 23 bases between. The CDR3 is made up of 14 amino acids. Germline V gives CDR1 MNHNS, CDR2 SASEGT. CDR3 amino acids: CASSLDRSYLGKYF. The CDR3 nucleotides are TGTGCCAGCAGCCTGGACCGCTCCTATCTAGGCAAGTACTTC.

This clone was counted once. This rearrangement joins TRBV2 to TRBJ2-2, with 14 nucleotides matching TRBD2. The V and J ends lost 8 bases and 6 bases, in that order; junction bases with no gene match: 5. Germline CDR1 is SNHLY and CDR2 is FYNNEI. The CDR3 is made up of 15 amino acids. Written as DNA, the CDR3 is TGTGCCAGCGAGACTAGCGGGAGGGATGCCGGGGAGCTGTTTTTT. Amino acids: CASETSGRDAGELFF.

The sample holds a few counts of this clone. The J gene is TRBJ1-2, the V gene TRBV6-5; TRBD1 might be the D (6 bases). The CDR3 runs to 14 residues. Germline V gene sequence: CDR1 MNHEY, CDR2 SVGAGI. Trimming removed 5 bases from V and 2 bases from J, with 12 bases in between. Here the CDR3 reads CASSLDSLNYGYTF. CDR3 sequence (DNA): TGTGCCAGCAGTCTGGACAGCTTGAACTATGGCTACACCTTC.

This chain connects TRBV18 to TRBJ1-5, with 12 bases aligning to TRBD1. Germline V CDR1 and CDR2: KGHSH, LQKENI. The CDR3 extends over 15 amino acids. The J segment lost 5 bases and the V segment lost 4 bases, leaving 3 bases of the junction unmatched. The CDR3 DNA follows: TGTGCCAGCTCACTCGGGACAGGGGGCCATCAGCCCCAGCATTTT. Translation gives CASSLGTGGHQPQHF.

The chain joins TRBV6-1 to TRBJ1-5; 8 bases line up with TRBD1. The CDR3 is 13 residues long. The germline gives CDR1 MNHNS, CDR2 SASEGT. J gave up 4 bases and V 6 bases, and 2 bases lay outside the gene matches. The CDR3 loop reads CASSRGRNQPQHF. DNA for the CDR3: TGTGCCAGCAGCAGGGGGCGGAATCAGCCCCAGCATTTT.

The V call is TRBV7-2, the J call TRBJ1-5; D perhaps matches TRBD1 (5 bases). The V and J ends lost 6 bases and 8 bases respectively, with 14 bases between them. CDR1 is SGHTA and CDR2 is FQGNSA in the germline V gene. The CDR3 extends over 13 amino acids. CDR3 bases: TGTGCCAGCAGGGCCTTGGCGGGGGAGCCCCAGCATTTT. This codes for CASRALAGEPQHF.

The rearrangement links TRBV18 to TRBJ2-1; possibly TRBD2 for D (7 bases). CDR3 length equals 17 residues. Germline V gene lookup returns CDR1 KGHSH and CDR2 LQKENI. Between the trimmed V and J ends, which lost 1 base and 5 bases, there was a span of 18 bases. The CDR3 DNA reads TGTGCCAGCTCACCACTTAGGGGGGGGCGCATCGACAATGAGCAGTTCTTC. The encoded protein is CASSPLRGGRIDNEQFF.

The CDR3 reads CASSQSGTPTAPLHF. CDR3 nucleotide sequence: TGTGCCAGCAGCCAATCGGGGACCCCTACAGCACCCCTCCACTTT. The V gene is TRBV16, the J gene TRBJ1-6, with D possibly matching TRBD1 (5 bases). The germline V gene encodes CDR1 KGHSY and CDR2 FQNENV. V lost 0 bases and J 11 bases, leaving 14 bases between the germline ends. The CDR3 has 15 amino acids.

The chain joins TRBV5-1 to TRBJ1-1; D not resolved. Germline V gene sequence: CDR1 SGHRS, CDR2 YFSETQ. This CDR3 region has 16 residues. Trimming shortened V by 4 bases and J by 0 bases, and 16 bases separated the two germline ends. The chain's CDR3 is CASSAEMAAVNTEAFF. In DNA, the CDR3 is TGCGCCAGCAGCGCTGAAATGGCAGCCGTGAACACTGAAGCTTTCTTT.

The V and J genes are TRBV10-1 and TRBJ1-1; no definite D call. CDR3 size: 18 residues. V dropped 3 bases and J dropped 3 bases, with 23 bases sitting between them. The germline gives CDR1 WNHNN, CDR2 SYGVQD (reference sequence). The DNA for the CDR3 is TGCGCCAGCAGTGATGTTGTATGGGAAGGGTGGAGGGACACTGAAGCTTTCTTT. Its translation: CASSDVVWEGWRDTEAFF.

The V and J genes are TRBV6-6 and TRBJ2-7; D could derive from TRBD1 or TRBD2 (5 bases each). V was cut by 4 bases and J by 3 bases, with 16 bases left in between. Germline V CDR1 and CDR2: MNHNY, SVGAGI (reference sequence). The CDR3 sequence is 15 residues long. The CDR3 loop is CASSSPRDGRYEQYF. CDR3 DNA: TGTGCCAGCAGTTCGCCCCGGGACGGACGCTACGAGCAGTACTTC.

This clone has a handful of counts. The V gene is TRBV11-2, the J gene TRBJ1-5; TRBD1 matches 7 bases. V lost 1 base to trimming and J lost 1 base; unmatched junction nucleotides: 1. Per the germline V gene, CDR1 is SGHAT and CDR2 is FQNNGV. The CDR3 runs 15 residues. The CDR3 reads CASSLAGQSNQPQHF. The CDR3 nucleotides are TGTGCCAGCAGCTTAGCGGGACAGAGCAATCAGCCCCAGCATTTT. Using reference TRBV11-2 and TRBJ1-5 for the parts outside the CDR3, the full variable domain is EAGVAQSPRYKIIEKRQSVAFWCNPISGHATLYWYQQILGQGPKLLIQFQNNGVVDDSQLPKDRFSAERLKGVDSTLKIQPAKLEDSAVYLCASSLAGQSNQPQHFGDGTRLSIL.

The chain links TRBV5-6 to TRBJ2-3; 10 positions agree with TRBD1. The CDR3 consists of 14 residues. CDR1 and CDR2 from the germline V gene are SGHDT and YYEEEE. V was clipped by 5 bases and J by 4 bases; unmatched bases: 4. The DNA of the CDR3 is TGTGCCAGCAGGCGGACAGGGGGGCCAGATACGCAGTATTTT. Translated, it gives CASRRTGGPDTQYF.

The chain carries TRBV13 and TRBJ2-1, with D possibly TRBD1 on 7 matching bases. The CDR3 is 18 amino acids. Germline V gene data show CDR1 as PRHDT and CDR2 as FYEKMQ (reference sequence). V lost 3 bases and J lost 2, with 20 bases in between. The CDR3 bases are TGTGCCAGCAGCTTGGACAGGAATGGGGGGTTAACCTACAATGAGCAGTTCTTC. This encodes CASSLDRNGGLTYNEQFF.

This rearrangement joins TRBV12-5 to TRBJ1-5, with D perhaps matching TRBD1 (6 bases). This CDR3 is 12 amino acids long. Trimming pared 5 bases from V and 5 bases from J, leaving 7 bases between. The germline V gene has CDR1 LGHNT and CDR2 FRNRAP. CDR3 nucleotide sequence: TGTGCTAGTGGTGCAGGGGATCAGCCCCAGCATTTT. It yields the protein CASGAGDQPQHF.